A single sample is the source of the 13 T cell receptor beta chains below, sequenced in a study of CD8 T cells in ankylosing spondylitis. General study findings and limits: Roughly eight highly homologous variants made up a TCR beta motif that seemed to typify ankylosing spondylitis blood.

TCRdb reanalysed the 5' RACE reads using MiXCR and keeps one entry per CDR3 protein. The table lists about 210,000 distinct CDR3 sequences, about 7% of them singletons, with approximately 15% in the top ten. These receptors are not linked to any known antigen. The source material was blood, either unsorted or a sorted T cell fraction (not recorded which). These receptors were taken from a male donor with ankylosing spondylitis.

There are many counts of this clonotype. The chain is built from TRBV28 and TRBJ2-3, with 10 bases fitting TRBD2. CDR1 and CDR2 from the germline V gene are MDHEN and SYDVKM. The trim removed 3 bases at V and 6 bases at J, leaving 6 bases unmatched. This CDR3 is 15 amino acids long. The CDR3 DNA is TGTGCCAGCAGTTTCCCGGGACTAGCGTCGGATACGCAGTATTTT. It encodes CASSFPGLASDTQYF.

J is TRBJ2-7 and V is TRBV7-2; D is perhaps TRBD2 (6 bases). This CDR3 is built from 14 residues. Looked up from germline, CDR1 is SGHTA and CDR2 is FQGNSA. V shed 0 bases and J shed 5 bases, with 11 bases lying between them. CDR3: CASSLAGLTNEQYF. CDR3 coding DNA: TGTGCCAGCAGCTTAGCGGGACTTACCAACGAGCAGTACTTC. Combining the CDR3 with reference TRBV7-2 and TRBJ2-7 gives the whole variable domain GAGVSQSPSNKVTEKGKDVELRCDPISGHTALYWYRQSLGQGLEFLIYFQGNSAPDKSGLPSDRFSAERTGGSVSTLTIQRTQQEDSAVYLCASSLAGLTNEQYFGPGTRLTVT.

This clonotype came up many times. The chain carries TRBV7-9 and TRBJ1-3, with D uncertain. Germline V gene sequence: CDR1 SEHNR, CDR2 FQNEAQ (reference sequence). The CDR3 has 16 amino acids. Trimming removed 3 bases from V and 8 bases from J, with 20 bases in between. CDR3 bases: TGTGCCAGCAGCTTCCAATCGGGATTACTAGGACACACCATATATTTT. Its protein is CASSFQSGLLGHTIYF.

This clonotype was observed a few times. The V gene is TRBV6-4, the J gene TRBJ2-1; 14 bases map to TRBD2. Germline V gives CDR1 MRHNA, CDR2 SNTAGT. Trimming took 2 bases from V and 6 from J; bases not matched to a gene: 0. This CDR3 has 15 residues. The CDR3 nucleotides read TGTGCCAGCAGTGACGGACTAGCGGGAGGCAATGAGCAGTTCTTC. Its protein product is CASSDGLAGGNEQFF.

This clonotype has a count of ten or more. The chain couples TRBV4-3 to TRBJ2-2; 7 bases line up with TRBD2. CDR1 and CDR2 from the germline V gene are LGHNA and YSLEER. The CDR3 has 17 amino acids. V shed 7 bases, J shed 8 bases, and the junction held 19 bases outside the gene matches. DNA of the CDR3: TGCGCCAGCACCCCGAACTTGCGGGGGTCCGCTGAAGGGGAGCTGTTTTTT. Translation gives CASTPNLRGSAEGELFF.

This clonotype was counted at least ten times. The chain has TRBV6-5 and TRBJ1-3, with D uncertain. Germline V CDR1 and CDR2: MNHEY, SVGAGI. Trimming pared 0 bases from V and 7 bases from J, leaving 10 bases between. The CDR3 loop spans 14 amino acids. The CDR3 nucleotides are TGTGCCAGCAGTTACTCGTGGCAGAGTAACACCATATATTTT. This gives the protein CASSYSWQSNTIYF.

Many counts were recorded for this clonotype. The rearrangement joins TRBV30 to TRBJ1-2; D is undetermined. Trimming took 2 bases from V and 4 from J, leaving 17 bases between them. Germline CDR1 is GTSNPN and CDR2 is SVGIG (reference sequence). The CDR3 is 15 residues long. As DNA, the CDR3 is TGTGCCTGGAGTAGGACCGGAACTTATATCTATGGCTACACCTTC. This encodes CAWSRTGTYIYGYTF.

This clonotype has a count of ten or more. V is TRBV12-3 or TRBV12-4 and J is TRBJ1-4; 10 positions agree with TRBD1. Trimming cost V 6 bases and J 7 bases; bases outside gene matches: 5. The CDR3 has 14 residues. The CDR3 DNA reads as TGTGCCAGCAGCAACGACAGGGGGCTTGAAAAACTGTTTTTT. Translating it yields CASSNDRGLEKLFF.

There are a few counts of this clonotype. The rearrangement joins TRBV18 to TRBJ1-2; TRBD1 might be the D (6 bases). Between the trimmed V and J ends, which lost 3 bases and 2 bases, there was a span of 13 bases. The CDR3 totals 15 residues. Germline CDR1 is KGHSH and CDR2 is LQKENI. CDR3 protein: CASSPLEGQNYGYTF. The CDR3 DNA reads as TGTGCCAGCTCACCCCTAGAGGGACAAAACTATGGCTACACCTTC.

This clonotype appeared many times. J is TRBJ1-1 and V is TRBV3-1, with D perhaps matching TRBD1 (5 bases). Trimming removed 0 bases at V and 5 bases at J, with 19 bases between. Germline-derived CDR1 and CDR2 are LGHDT and YNNKEL (reference sequence). The CDR3 has 17 amino acids. CDR3 sequence: CASSQDPTGTPGTEAFF. CDR3 nucleotide sequence: TGTGCCAGCAGCCAAGATCCTACCGGGACCCCGGGTACTGAAGCTTTCTTT.

In its sample, this clonotype was seen many times. This chain links TRBV7-2 with TRBJ2-3; no clear D gene. Trimming left V 0 bases short and J 2 bases short, with 18 bases between. The CDR3 has 18 amino acids. Germline values: CDR1 SGHTA, CDR2 FQGNSA. The CDR3 sequence: CASSLALHTSISTDTQYF. CDR3 DNA sequence: TGTGCCAGCAGCTTAGCCCTCCACACCTCGATCTCCACAGATACGCAGTATTTT.

This clonotype was seen repeatedly, ten times or more. The chain has TRBV10-3 and TRBJ2-2; no clear D. This CDR3 comprises 12 residues. Trimming cost V 7 bases and J 7 bases, with 10 bases left between them. CDR1 ENHRY and CDR2 SYGVKD come from the germline V gene. DNA for the CDR3: TGTGCCATCAAAGACGAGATCGGGGAGCTGTTTTTT. It specifies CAIKDEIGELFF.

Ten or more counts support this clonotype. The J gene is TRBJ2-7, the V gene TRBV20-1; D possibly corresponds to TRBD2 (5 bases). The CDR3 totals 14 residues. The germline V and J ends were trimmed by 5 bases and 1 base, with 15 bases remaining between them. The germline V gene has CDR1 DFQATT and CDR2 SNEGSKA (reference sequence). CDR3 DNA: TGCAGTGCTGGAAACAGCGGAGTTTCCTACGAGCAGTACTTC. Its translation: CSAGNSGVSYEQYF.